The clone carrying this TCR beta chain was seen a handful of times. Its cognate antigen is unknown. Study-level results: Whole repertoires were not studied in the larger cohort, only one V-J beta rearrangement. The TCR gene usage of tumor memory CD4+ T cells clustered together with blood and lymph node memory CD4+ cells and with lymph node naive CD4+ cells. Tumor Tregs overlapped most with tumor, then blood, naive CD4+ cells.

Semi-nested PCR with Nested Universal Primer A followed constant-region reverse priming of full-length variable regions. Using its own MiXCR run on the 5' RACE reads, TCRdb lists one record per CDR3 protein. Among around 55,000 distinct CDR3 sequences listed, less than 25% were seen once. The V gene's germline CDR1 is SGDLS and CDR2 YYNGEE. The CDR3 is 17 amino acids. J gave up 2 bases and V 4 bases, and 14 bases lay outside the gene matches. The sorted Tregs were CD4+CD25+CD127-/low cells. The receptor was isolated from a female donor with breast cancer. The chain recombines TRBV9 with TRBJ1-2; the match to TRBD1 covers 7 bases. Source material: tumor-infiltrating Tregs sorted from the breast tumor. The chain's CDR3 is CASSLRIEGGLNYGYTF. CDR3 DNA: TGTGCCAGCAGCCTACGAATCGAAGGGGGCCTCAACTATGGCTACACCTTC.